One sample yielded the 25 T cell receptor beta chains listed below, sequenced in a study of blood T cell repertoires in COVID-19 (dated by TCRdb to about 2020). Receptors were amplified or captured by the immunoSEQ multiplex PCR assay. This is the immuneACCESS table as TCRdb keeps it, with only in-frame sequences that have V and J called. A part of the clones is gone; compared with another copy, unresolved V genes explain less than half, and the rest is unexplained. The sample yields under 300,000 clones; roughly 89% were counted once. The biggest ten clones account for approximately 2% of the sample. Specimen: peripheral blood. Receptors were obtained from a man aged 25 to 40 who had recovered from COVID-19.

The rearrangement joins TRBV7-9 to TRBJ2-6; 8 bases are a match to TRBD1. Germline V gene lookup returns CDR1 SEHNR and CDR2 FQNEAQ (reference sequence). Losses at the gene ends were 5 bases for V and 0 bases for J; bases not matched to a gene: 9. CDR3 length: 18 residues. The CDR3 is CASSHDRGHLSGANVLTF. The DNA of the CDR3 is TGTGCCAGCAGCCACGACAGGGGCCACCTCTCTGGGGCCAACGTCCTGACTTTC.

This chain uses TRBV18 with TRBJ1-4; D gene uncertain. V lost 3 bases and J 2 bases, leaving 7 bases between the germline ends. This CDR3 contains 14 residues. CDR1 and CDR2 from the germline V gene are KGHSH and LQKENI. CDR3 coding DNA: TGTGCCAGCTCACCCAGTTCCACTAATGAAAAACTGTTTTTT. Its protein product is CASSPSSTNEKLFF.

The genes are TRBV11-2 and TRBJ2-1, with D possibly TRBD2 on 7 matching bases. The germline V and J ends were trimmed by 4 bases and 6 bases, with 19 bases remaining between them. The CDR3 runs to 16 residues. CDR1 SGHAT and CDR2 FQNNGV come from the germline V gene. The CDR3 DNA reads TGTGCCAGCAGCTCCTCGGGCGGGGGCCTAACCAATGAGCAGTTCTTC. Protein product: CASSSSGGGLTNEQFF.

This clone was seen a single time. The chain employs TRBV6-8 and TRBJ2-5, with a weak D call TRBD2 (7 bases). Trimming removed 1 base at V and 5 bases at J, with 17 bases between. The CDR3 length is 16 residues. Germline CDR1 is MNHGY and CDR2 is SAAAGT. CDR3 region: CASSYLRGGWGETQYF. The CDR3 nucleotides read TGTGCCAGCAGTTACTTACGCGGGGGCTGGGGGGAGACCCAGTACTTC.

The rearrangement uses TRBV7-2 and TRBJ1-2; 10 positions agree with TRBD1. Looked up from germline, CDR1 is SGHTA and CDR2 is FQGNSA. This CDR3 is built from 15 residues. Trimming removed 5 bases from V and 6 bases from J; junction bases left unmatched: 9. CDR3 sequence reads: CASSQRTGGQDGYTF. Written as DNA, the CDR3 is TGTGCCAGCAGCCAAAGGACAGGGGGGCAGGATGGCTACACCTTC.

The chain has TRBV19 and TRBJ1-1, with D hard to call. Germline CDR1 and CDR2: LNHDA and SQIVND (reference sequence). Trimming left V 10 bases short and J 0 bases short, with 12 bases between. The CDR3 is 13 amino acids. CDR3 region: CAIQDSMNTEAFF. CDR3 DNA: TGTGCCATTCAGGACTCCATGAACACTGAAGCTTTCTTT.

The rearrangement uses TRBV19 and TRBJ1-2; 8 nucleotides agree with TRBD1. CDR3 length equals 14 residues. J lost 4 bases, V lost 7 bases, and 8 bases had no gene match. Per the germline V gene, CDR1 is LNHDA and CDR2 is SQIVND (reference sequence). Here the CDR3 reads CASTPDRVPYGYTF. The CDR3 nucleotides read TGTGCCAGTACCCCGGACAGGGTGCCCTATGGCTACACCTTC.

As to this clone: One end of the junction varies from germline; a read error may be responsible. This chain links TRBV19 with TRBJ1-1; 11 bases map to TRBD1. The CDR3 runs 16 residues. CDR1 is LNHDA, CDR2 SQIVND, per germline (reference sequence). This CDR3 is CASRIGDRGETTEAFF. The DNA for the CDR3 is TGTGCCAGTAGAATAGGGGACAGGGGGGAGACCACTGAAGCTTTCTTT.

The chain joins TRBV7-9 to TRBJ2-1, with D unresolved. The CDR3 runs to 12 residues. V was trimmed by 5 bases and J by 8 bases, leaving 10 bases between them. Germline V lookup: CDR1 SEHNR, CDR2 FQNEAQ (reference sequence). Written as DNA, the CDR3 is TGTGCCAGCAGCCAGAATCACCATGAGCAGTTCTTC. It translates to CASSQNHHEQFF.

The chain recombines TRBV12-2 with TRBJ1-4; the D call in the table, TRBD1, was not verified against the DNA. TRBV12-2 is an annotated pseudogene. This CDR3 contains 16 residues. The chain's CDR3 is CASRPDRGATNEKLFF. The DNA of the CDR3 is TGTGCAAGTCGCCCGGACAGGGGTGCAACTAATGAAAAACTGTTTTTT.

The chain is built from TRBV12-3 or TRBV12-4 and TRBJ2-7; possibly TRBD2 for D (7 bases). V was shortened by 10 bases and J by 2 bases, with 12 bases between the two germline ends. The CDR3 is made up of 12 amino acids. CDR3 amino acids: CATGGPAYEQYF. For the CDR3, the DNA is TGTGCCACCGGGGGGCCAGCCTACGAGCAGTACTTC.

The sample holds one count of this clone. This chain connects TRBV27 to TRBJ2-1; D is undetermined. The germline CDR1 and CDR2 sequences are MNHEY and SMNVEV (reference sequence). The CDR3 sequence is 14 residues long. V shed 5 bases and J shed 7 bases, with 15 bases lying between them. The CDR3 nucleotides read TGTGCCAGCAGTCAGCTTAGGAGCTCAAATGAGCAGTTCTTC. Protein sequence: CASSQLRSSNEQFF.

The rearrangement links TRBV4-3 to TRBJ1-4; 8 nucleotides match TRBD1. V trimming: 4 bases; J trimming: 7 bases; junction bases outside the gene matches: 2. CDR1 and CDR2 (germline): LGHNA, YSLEER. The CDR3 covers 13 residues. The CDR3 is CASSRTGSEKLFF. CDR3 DNA sequence: TGCGCCAGCAGCCGGACAGGGAGTGAAAAACTGTTTTTT.

The chain is built from TRBV6-5 and TRBJ1-2; D gene ambiguous. The CDR3 loop spans 12 amino acids. Trimming pared 11 bases from V and 5 bases from J, leaving 15 bases between. The germline V gene encodes CDR1 MNHEY and CDR2 SVGAGI. The CDR3 DNA is TGTGCCCCGGGTCGGGAGTGGTATGGCTACACCTTC. Its translation: CAPGREWYGYTF.

V is TRBV9 and J is TRBJ1-4; D is perhaps TRBD1 (6 bases). V was cut by 4 bases and J by 8 bases, with 24 bases left in between. The germline V gene has CDR1 SGDLS and CDR2 YYNGEE. The CDR3 is 17 residues long. The chain's CDR3 is CASSSEGSGVLSEKLFF. CDR3 in DNA: TGTGCCAGCAGCTCCGAGGGATCAGGGGTCCTATCGGAAAAACTGTTTTTT.

Only one count was recorded for this clone. V is TRBV5-6 and J is TRBJ1-2; D possibly corresponds to TRBD1 (6 bases). CDR3 length equals 16 residues. The V end lost 4 bases, the J end lost 7 bases, and 23 bases lay between the germline ends. Germline CDR1 is SGHDT and CDR2 is YYEEEE. CDR3 residues: CASSRRLGADTRGYTF. CDR3 DNA sequence: TGTGCCAGCAGCCGTCGCTTGGGGGCGGATACCCGTGGCTACACCTTC.

This chain joins TRBV10-3 and TRBJ1-1; a weak D match, TRBD1 (6 bases). Between the trimmed V and J ends, which lost 6 bases and 6 bases, there was a span of 14 bases. The CDR3 is 13 amino acids. The germline CDR1 and CDR2 sequences are ENHRY and SYGVKD. CDR3 amino acids: CAIRGGQGAEAFF. DNA of the CDR3: TGTGCCATCAGGGGGGGGCAGGGCGCTGAAGCTTTCTTT.

This chain links TRBV6-5 with TRBJ1-2; D is possibly TRBD1 (5 bases). The CDR3 consists of 13 residues. CDR1 is MNHEY and CDR2 is SVGAGI in the germline V gene. Trimming took off 6 bases at V and 0 bases at J, with 8 bases between the two ends. CDR3 in DNA: TGTGCCAGCAGGGGACTAGCTAACTATGGCTACACCTTC. Encoded protein: CASRGLANYGYTF.

To note about this clone: A read error may produce the germline difference seen at one junction end. This chain connects TRBV30 to TRBJ2-7; no clear D. CDR1 is GTSNPN, CDR2 SVGIG, per germline (reference sequence). This CDR3 is built from 14 residues. This chain's CDR3 is CAWSYRVASSEQYF. CDR3 nucleotides: TGTGCCTGGAGCTACCGGGTCGCGTCCTCCGAGCAGTACTTC.

This chain connects TRBV4-3 to TRBJ2-1, with 7 nucleotides matching TRBD2. V lost 3 bases to trimming and J lost 8 bases; unmatched junction nucleotides: 19. This CDR3 comprises 18 residues. The germline V gene encodes CDR1 LGHNA and CDR2 YSLEER. The CDR3 is CASSQDWGGTTILYEQFF. In DNA form, the CDR3 reads TGCGCCAGCAGCCAGGATTGGGGTGGGACTACCATCCTCTATGAGCAGTTCTTC.

The chain recombines TRBV20-1 with TRBJ2-7, with unresolved D. V was pared by 3 bases and J by 3 bases, with 9 bases between. Germline assignment: CDR1 DFQATT and CDR2 SNEGSKA (reference sequence). The CDR3 contains 12 residues. In nucleotides, the CDR3 is TGCAGTGCTAGTCCACATTTCTACGAGCAGTACTTC. It is translated as CSASPHFYEQYF.

The J gene is TRBJ2-7, the V gene TRBV3-1 (or the pseudogene TRBV3-2); D may be TRBD2 (5 bases). The CDR3 spans 15 residues. V gave up 1 base and J gave up 3 bases, with 13 bases separating them. Looked up from germline, CDR1 is LGHDT and CDR2 is YNNKEL (reference sequence). In nucleotides, the CDR3 is TGTGCCAGCAGCCAAGGGAGGATAGGGCACTACGAGCAGTACTTC. Amino acid sequence: CASSQGRIGHYEQYF.

The gene calls are TRBV4-2 and TRBJ1-1, with D uncertain. The V gene lost 1 base and the J gene lost 4 bases, with 13 bases spanning the gap. Germline CDR1 reads LGHNA; CDR2 reads YNFKEQ. CDR3 length: 15 amino acids. The DNA for the CDR3 is TGTGCCAGCAGCCAAGTAGGCCAGTCTAGCACTGAAGCTTTCTTT. Protein sequence: CASSQVGQSSTEAFF.

CDR3 sequence (DNA): TGTGCCAGCAGCCGAGACAGGGGGGAAGGCTACACCTTC. Encoded protein: CASSRDRGEGYTF. This chain links TRBV5-6 with TRBJ1-2; 9 nucleotides line up with TRBD1. The junction had 6 bases not matched to a gene; V was cut back by 4 bases and J by 8 bases. Germline V lookup: CDR1 SGHDT, CDR2 YYEEEE. The CDR3 extends over 13 amino acids.

The rearrangement links TRBV5-1 to TRBJ2-7; possibly TRBD1 for D (5 bases). CDR1 and CDR2 (germline): SGHRS, YFSETQ. CDR3 length: 12 amino acids. V gave up 4 bases and J gave up 2 bases, with 7 bases separating them. The CDR3 sequence is CASSPDTYEQYF. CDR3 in DNA: TGCGCCAGCAGCCCGGACACCTACGAGCAGTACTTC.